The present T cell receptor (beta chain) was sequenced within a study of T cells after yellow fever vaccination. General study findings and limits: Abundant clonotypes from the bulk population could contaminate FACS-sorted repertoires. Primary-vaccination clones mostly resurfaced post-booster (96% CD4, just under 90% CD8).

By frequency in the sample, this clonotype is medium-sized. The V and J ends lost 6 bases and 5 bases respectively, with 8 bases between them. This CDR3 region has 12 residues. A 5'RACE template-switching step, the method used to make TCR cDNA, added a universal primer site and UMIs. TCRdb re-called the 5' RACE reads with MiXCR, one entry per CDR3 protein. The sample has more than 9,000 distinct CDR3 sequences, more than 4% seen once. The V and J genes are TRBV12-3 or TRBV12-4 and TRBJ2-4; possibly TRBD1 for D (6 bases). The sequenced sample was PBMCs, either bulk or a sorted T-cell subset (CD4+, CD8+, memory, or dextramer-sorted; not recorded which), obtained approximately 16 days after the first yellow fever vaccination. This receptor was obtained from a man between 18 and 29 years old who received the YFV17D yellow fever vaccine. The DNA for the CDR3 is TGTGCCAGCAGCCGACAGGAAAACATTCAGTACTTC. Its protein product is CASSRQENIQYF.